The source of this T cell receptor beta chain is a study of cytotoxic CD8 clonotypes in ibrutinib-treated CLL. Regarding the study as a whole: Among the clonotypes, public ones were uncommon and contracted or held stable on treatment.

As regards this clone: Its specificity is unknown.

With cryopreserved PBMCs as the source, 2 to 2.5 micrograms of genomic DNA went to TCR beta libraries. Investigators sought sequencing depths of between 1 in 200,000 and 1 in 1 million T cells. Sequencing used immunoSEQ multiplex PCR; TCRdb keeps in-frame clones, though not all of them. The data show under 300,000 clones, 70% seen once. The CDR3 runs 12 residues. The germline V and J ends were trimmed by 5 bases and 5 bases, with 12 bases remaining between them. Germline assignment: CDR1 SQVTM and CDR2 ANQGSEA. Sequencing was performed on PBMCs, taken after 24 months of ibrutinib treatment. The clonotype comes from a human donor with chronic lymphocytic leukemia. The chain is built from TRBV29-1 and TRBJ2-5; D not certain. This chain's CDR3 is CSVPHPSETQYF. CDR3 nucleotides: TGCAGCGTTCCCCACCCCAGCGAGACCCAGTACTTC.